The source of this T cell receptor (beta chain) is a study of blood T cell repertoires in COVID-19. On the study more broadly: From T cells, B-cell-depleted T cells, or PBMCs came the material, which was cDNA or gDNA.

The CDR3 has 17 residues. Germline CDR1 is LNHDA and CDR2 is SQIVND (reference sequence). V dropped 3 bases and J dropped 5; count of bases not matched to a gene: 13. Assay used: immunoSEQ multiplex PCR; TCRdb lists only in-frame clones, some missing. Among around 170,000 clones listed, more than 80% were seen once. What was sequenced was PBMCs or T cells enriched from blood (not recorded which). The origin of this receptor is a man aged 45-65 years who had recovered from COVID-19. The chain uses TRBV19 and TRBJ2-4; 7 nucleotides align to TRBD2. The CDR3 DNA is TGTGCCAGTAGTATTGGCGGGGGTGGGCTCAGGGAAAACATTCAGTACTTC. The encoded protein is CASSIGGGGLRENIQYF.